These 19 T cell receptor beta chains were all obtained from the same sample, sequenced in a study of CD8+ T cells in alopecia areata. Extraction of RNA preceded its reverse transcription into cDNA, which served as the sequencing template. Assay: immunoSEQ multiplex PCR; the TCRdb copy retains only in-frame clones and omits some. The sample includes over 95,000 clones, roughly 56% seen only once; the top ten take roughly 3.5%. This sample's treatment: oral pan-JAK inhibitor, 5-10 mg twice daily. The material sequenced was CD4+ T cells sorted from blood, taken at week 24, from a patient treated with tofacitinib. The source of these receptors is a human donor with alopecia areata.

The V and J genes are TRBV14 and TRBJ2-6; 9 bases are a match to TRBD1. J lost 0 bases, V lost 2 bases, and 5 bases had no gene match. The CDR3 loop spans 18 amino acids. Germline loops: CDR1 SGHDN, CDR2 FVKESK. DNA for the CDR3: TGTGCCAGCAGCCAACTCCGGGACAGGGTCTCTGGGGCCAACGTCCTGACTTTC. Translating it yields CASSQLRDRVSGANVLTF.

This clone occurred a few times. In DNA form, the CDR3 reads TGTGCCTGGAGTAGGCAGGCGGGCGAAGGTAACTATGGCTACACCTTC. Amino acids: CAWSRQAGEGNYGYTF. The rearrangement joins TRBV30 to TRBJ1-2; no clear D. Germline loops: CDR1 GTSNPN, CDR2 SVGIG (reference sequence). The V end was cut by 2 bases, the J end by 1 base, with 17 bases between. CDR3 length: 16 amino acids.

The V and J genes are TRBV4-3 and TRBJ1-2; D gene unclear. The CDR3 is 12 residues long. From germline, CDR1 is LGHNA and CDR2 YSLEER. V was clipped by 0 bases and J by 4 bases, with 3 bases between them. CDR3 DNA: TGCGCCAGCAGCCAAGACGCCTATGGCTACACCTTC. Encoded protein: CASSQDAYGYTF.

The chain is built from TRBV2 and TRBJ1-5, with D hard to call. This CDR3 comprises 14 residues. V dropped 4 bases and J dropped 3 bases, with 10 bases sitting between them. CDR1 SNHLY and CDR2 FYNNEI come from the germline V gene. The CDR3 sequence is CASSGDGDNQPQHF. CDR3 sequence (DNA): TGTGCCAGCAGTGGAGACGGAGACAATCAGCCCCAGCATTTT.

This clone was seen only a few times. The chain has TRBV27 and TRBJ2-2; D is unclear. The CDR3 consists of 15 residues. V was clipped by 3 bases and J by 2 bases, with 10 bases between them. CDR1 and CDR2 from the germline V gene are MNHEY and SMNVEV (reference sequence). CDR3 protein: CASSFGYLNTGELFF. In nucleotides, the CDR3 is TGTGCCAGCAGTTTTGGATATCTTAACACCGGGGAGCTGTTTTTT.

The V gene is TRBV11-2, the J gene TRBJ2-5; 13 positions agree with TRBD2. Germline-derived CDR1 and CDR2 are SGHAT and FQNNGV. V was clipped by 5 bases and J by 2 bases; unmatched bases: 5. The CDR3 runs to 16 residues. The CDR3 here is CASSPGLAGPQETQYF. Here the CDR3 DNA reads TGTGCCAGCAGCCCGGGACTAGCGGGGCCACAAGAGACCCAGTACTTC.

CDR3 nucleotides: TGCGCCAGCAGCCAGTCCAAGGGCGGGACACATAATGAAAAACTGTTTTTT. Residues: CASSQSKGGTHNEKLFF. This sequence joins TRBV4-1 and TRBJ1-4, with D perhaps TRBD1 (6 bases). Germline V lookup: CDR1 MGHRA, CDR2 YSYEKL. V dropped 3 bases and J dropped 4 bases, with 18 bases sitting between them. CDR3 size: 17 residues.

This chain connects TRBV18 to TRBJ1-1; D not certain. Germline values: CDR1 KGHSH, CDR2 LQKENI. This CDR3 spans 13 amino acids. With 4 bases removed from V and 11 bases from J, the gap between germline ends came to 17 bases. The CDR3 loop reads CASSRSSTSEAFF. In DNA form, the CDR3 reads TGTGCCAGCTCACGCTCCAGTACGTCGGAGGCTTTCTTT.

The rearrangement uses TRBV5-1 and TRBJ1-1, with D possibly being TRBD1 (5 bases). Per the germline V gene, CDR1 is SGHRS and CDR2 is YFSETQ. V was trimmed by 0 bases and J by 0 bases, leaving 12 bases between them. This CDR3 is built from 16 residues. The CDR3 coding sequence is TGCGCCAGCAGCTTGGAAGGGGCGGGATTGAACACTGAAGCTTTCTTT. Its translation is CASSLEGAGLNTEAFF.

This clone has only one observation. The chain has TRBV2 and TRBJ1-4; no definite D call. Looked up from germline, CDR1 is SNHLY and CDR2 is FYNNEI. There are 14 residues in the CDR3. Trimming left V 2 bases short and J 4 bases short, with 8 bases between. The CDR3 nucleotides are TGTGCCAGCAGTGAAAGTCAGTTTAATGAAAAACTGTTTTTT. It yields the protein CASSESQFNEKLFF.

The rearrangement uses TRBV5-4 and TRBJ2-3; 9 bases align to TRBD1. This CDR3 has 14 amino acids. Germline loops: CDR1 SGHNT, CDR2 YYREEE (reference sequence). V dropped 4 bases and J dropped 3; count of bases not matched to a gene: 3. The CDR3 DNA is TGTGCCAGCAGCGTTGGACAGGGGACAGATACGCAGTATTTT. Translating it yields CASSVGQGTDTQYF.

This chain joins TRBV30 and TRBJ2-3; no firm D call. CDR3 length: 12 residues. Between the trimmed V and J ends, which lost 3 bases and 2 bases, there was a span of 6 bases. Germline lookup yields CDR1 GTSNPN and CDR2 SVGIG (reference sequence). The CDR3 DNA reads TGTGCCTGGAGCAGGTACACAGATACGCAGTATTTT. This encodes CAWSRYTDTQYF.

This clone was observed a handful of times. The chain recombines TRBV29-1 with TRBJ2-2; D might be TRBD1 (8 bases). Germline CDR1 SQVTM, CDR2 ANQGSEA. The CDR3 loop spans 13 amino acids. Trimming cost V 7 bases and J 3 bases, with 12 bases left between them. CDR3: CSGGGQDTGELFF. CDR3 in DNA: TGCAGCGGGGGGGGACAGGACACCGGGGAGCTGTTTTTT.

This clone came up many times. This chain connects TRBV9 to TRBJ2-3, with 8 bases matching TRBD2. Per germline, CDR1 SGDLS and CDR2 YYNGEE. V gave up 0 bases and J gave up 3 bases; unmatched junction bases: 9. CDR3 length: 17 residues. The CDR3 reads CASSVANNGGGTDTQYF. For the CDR3, the DNA is TGTGCCAGCAGCGTAGCTAACAACGGCGGGGGGACAGATACGCAGTATTTT.

V usage is TRBV28 and J usage is TRBJ1-5; a possible D gene is TRBD1 (6 bases). Trimming took off 4 bases at V and 6 bases at J, with 13 bases between the two ends. Germline CDR1 and CDR2: MDHEN and SYDVKM. This CDR3 comprises 14 residues. CDR3 coding DNA: TGTGCCAGCAGTTCCGCAGGGGTAGGTCAGCCCCAGCATTTT. This gives the protein CASSSAGVGQPQHF.

This clone showed up just a few times. This chain connects TRBV16 to TRBJ1-5; a possible D gene is TRBD1 (6 bases). The CDR3 covers 15 residues. Germline loops: CDR1 KGHSY, CDR2 FQNENV. V lost 0 bases, J lost 5 bases, and 11 bases lay in between. This CDR3 is CASSQSGAEYQPQHF. CDR3 nucleotide sequence: TGTGCCAGCAGCCAATCGGGGGCTGAGTATCAGCCCCAGCATTTT.

The chain has TRBV7-2 and TRBJ2-2; D unresolved. The CDR3 is made up of 12 amino acids. Per germline, CDR1 SGHTA and CDR2 FQGNSA. V was trimmed by 6 bases and J by 5 bases, leaving 7 bases between them. The CDR3 DNA reads TGTGCCAGCAGTCGGTGGACCGGGGAGCTGTTTTTT. Amino acid sequence: CASSRWTGELFF.

CDR3 in DNA: TGCGCCAGCAAATTGGGACAGGGACCCGAGCAGTACTTC. Its translation is CASKLGQGPEQYF. The chain recombines TRBV5-1 with TRBJ2-7, with 9 bases identical to TRBD1. The J segment lost 6 bases and the V segment lost 6 bases, leaving 7 bases of the junction unmatched. Germline CDR1 SGHRS, CDR2 YFSETQ. The CDR3 contains 13 residues.

This rearrangement joins TRBV29-1 to TRBJ2-3; D gene unclear. Germline V gene lookup returns CDR1 SQVTM and CDR2 ANQGSEA. This CDR3 is built from 11 residues. The germline V and J ends were trimmed by 4 bases and 2 bases, with 4 bases remaining between them. The CDR3 here is CSVVVTDTQYF. The CDR3 DNA reads TGCAGCGTTGTTGTCACAGATACGCAGTATTTT.